This passage covers 16 T cell receptor beta chains from one sample sequenced in a study of blood T cell repertoires in COVID-19. Profiled with immunoSEQ multiplex PCR; TCRdb holds only in-frame clones, not every one. The sample lists over 100,000 clones, around nine tenths seen once, with almost 4.5% in the top ten. The sequenced sample was peripheral blood. These receptors were obtained from a man in his forties with acute or convalescent COVID-19.

This chain uses TRBV19 with TRBJ1-3, with D perhaps TRBD1 (5 bases). Trimming took 3 bases from V and 0 from J, leaving 9 bases between them. The CDR3 runs 15 residues. Germline V gene lookup returns CDR1 LNHDA and CDR2 SQIVND (reference sequence). CDR3 sequence (DNA): TGTGCCAGTAGTATGACAGCTGGCTCTGGAAACACCATATATTTT. Its translation is CASSMTAGSGNTIYF.

This chain links TRBV5-6 with TRBJ1-2, with D possibly TRBD1 on 6 matching bases. This CDR3 has 14 amino acids. Germline V CDR1 and CDR2: SGHDT, YYEEEE. V lost 4 bases and J lost 5, with 15 bases in between. The CDR3 spells CASSRDQGIYGYTF. The CDR3 nucleotides read TGTGCCAGCAGCCGTGACCAGGGGATTTATGGCTACACCTTC.

The chain has TRBV18 and TRBJ2-6; the match to TRBD1 covers 8 bases. V lost 3 bases, J lost 0 bases, and 7 bases stayed unmatched. Per germline, CDR1 KGHSH and CDR2 LQKENI. This CDR3 has 18 residues. The DNA of the CDR3 is TGTGCCAGCTCACCGCTAGGACAGGGCATCTCTGGGGCCAACGTCCTGACTTTC. It translates to CASSPLGQGISGANVLTF.

The CDR3 sequence is CASSLSDEQYF. CDR3 in DNA: TGTGCCAGCAGTTTATCCGACGAGCAGTACTTC. The chain combines TRBV12-3 or TRBV12-4 with TRBJ2-7, with D uncertain. The CDR3 is 11 amino acids. The ends were cut back, 2 bases at V and 5 bases at J, with 4 bases in the middle.

The CDR3 loop reads CASSGHLGGDEKLFF. CDR3 sequence (DNA): TGTGCCAGCAGCGGGCACCTTGGAGGGGATGAAAAACTGTTTTTT. The rearrangement uses TRBV25-1 and TRBJ1-4, with D tentatively TRBD1 (5 bases). The CDR3 contains 15 residues. Germline CDR1 MGHDK, CDR2 SYGVNS. V gave up 6 bases and J gave up 6 bases, with 17 bases separating them.

This clone turned up a few times. The chain combines TRBV30 with TRBJ1-1; D remains ambiguous. The CDR3 extends over 16 amino acids. Germline values: CDR1 GTSNPN, CDR2 SVGIG (reference sequence). V lost 6 bases, J lost 0 bases, and 20 bases lay in between. The CDR3 spells CACSPTAISLNTEAFF. CDR3 coding DNA: TGTGCCTGCAGCCCAACAGCCATCTCCCTGAACACTGAAGCTTTCTTT.

This rearrangement joins TRBV9 to TRBJ1-1; D gene uncertain. The CDR3 spans 15 residues. Germline V gene sequence: CDR1 SGDLS, CDR2 YYNGEE. V dropped 4 bases and J dropped 1 base, with 14 bases sitting between them. This chain's CDR3 is CASSPRLGRNTEAFF. For the CDR3, the DNA is TGTGCCAGCAGCCCCCGGTTAGGGAGGAACACTGAAGCTTTCTTT.

The table lists this clone with a few counts. The chain links TRBV12-5 to TRBJ2-7; D is possibly TRBD2 (6 bases). The CDR3 has 14 residues. V gave up 3 bases and J gave up 2 bases, with 11 bases separating them. Per germline, CDR1 LGHNT and CDR2 FRNRAP. The CDR3 region has the DNA TGTGCTAGTGGTTTCGCGACGGGGGCCTACGAGCAGTACTTC. Translated: CASGFATGAYEQYF.

The V gene is TRBV21-1, the J gene TRBJ2-2; the table calls TRBD2, which could not be checked here. TRBV21-1 is annotated as a pseudogene. The CDR3 is 14 residues long. The CDR3 region is CASSKEGGCRELFF. The CDR3 DNA follows: TGTGCCAGCAGCAAAGAGGGGGGGTGCAGGGAGCTGTTTTTT.

The gene calls are TRBV4-1 and TRBJ1-1; TRBD1 agrees at 9 bases. V lost 7 bases, J lost 1 base, and 7 bases stayed unmatched. This CDR3 contains 15 residues. Germline V gene sequence: CDR1 MGHRA, CDR2 YSYEKL. The CDR3 sequence is CASKIWDRENTEAFF. Written as DNA, the CDR3 is TGCGCCAGCAAGATCTGGGACAGGGAGAACACTGAAGCTTTCTTT.

V and J are TRBV20-1 and TRBJ2-2; possible D gene TRBD2, 6 bases. The germline V and J ends were trimmed by 3 bases and 7 bases, with 9 bases remaining between them. The CDR3 covers 12 residues. Germline V gene data show CDR1 as DFQATT and CDR2 as SNEGSKA (reference sequence). This CDR3 is CSASSGIGELFF. DNA for the CDR3: TGCAGTGCTAGTAGCGGAATCGGGGAGCTGTTTTTT.

The chain recombines TRBV6-5 with TRBJ1-3; D unclear. CDR1 and CDR2 (germline): MNHEY, SVGAGI. The CDR3 has 16 amino acids. V lost 0 bases and J lost 0, with 9 bases in between. CDR3 region: CASSYSVRSSGNTIYF. Here the CDR3 DNA reads TGTGCCAGCAGTTACTCCGTCAGAAGCTCTGGAAACACCATATATTTT.

This chain joins TRBV29-1 and TRBJ1-2; D gene ambiguous. Trimming removed 0 bases at V and 4 bases at J, with 9 bases between. Per germline, CDR1 SQVTM and CDR2 ANQGSEA. CDR3 length: 13 amino acids. The CDR3 protein is CSVEDPRFYGYTF. The CDR3 DNA sequence: TGCAGCGTTGAAGATCCACGGTTCTATGGCTACACCTTC.

The genes are TRBV7-2 and TRBJ1-1; D perhaps matches TRBD1 (5 bases). This CDR3 spans 14 amino acids. Germline lookup yields CDR1 SGHTA and CDR2 FQGNSA. With 5 bases removed from V and 5 bases from J, the gap between germline ends came to 15 bases. As DNA, the CDR3 is TGTGCCAGCAGCCGGCGGGGCGGGGAGACTGAAGCTTTCTTT. This translates into CASSRRGGETEAFF. Looking up the rest from reference TRBV7-2 and TRBJ1-1 gives the full variable domain: GAGVSQSPSNKVTEKGKDVELRCDPISGHTALYWYRQSLGQGLEFLIYFQGNSAPDKSGLPSDRFSAERTGGSVSTLTIQRTQQEDSAVYLCASSRRGGETEAFFGQGTRLTVV.

This chain connects TRBV28 to TRBJ2-7, with D tentatively TRBD2 (6 bases). V was clipped by 7 bases and J by 6 bases, with 13 bases between them. CDR3 size: 12 residues. CDR1 is MDHEN and CDR2 is SYDVKM in the germline V gene. Here the CDR3 reads CASNLRRGEQYF. DNA for the CDR3: TGTGCCAGCAACCTGAGGAGGGGCGAGCAGTACTTC.

CDR3 DNA sequence: TGTGCCAGCAGCCAAGGGGGGGGGCCAGATACGCAGTATTTT. Translating it yields CASSQGGGPDTQYF. This chain connects TRBV3-1 (or the pseudogene TRBV3-2) to TRBJ2-3; maybe TRBD2 (7 bases). This CDR3 spans 14 amino acids. The germline V gene has CDR1 LGHDT and CDR2 YNNKEL (reference sequence). The ends were cut back, 1 base at V and 4 bases at J, with 9 bases in the middle.